This TCR beta chain was recovered during a study of tumor-infiltrating lymphocytes in primary liver carcinoma. Across the study: Staged T1-T3 N0M0, the tumors had sizes that ranged from about 4.2 to 10 cm across.

Using a constant-region primer together with ProtoScript II reverse transcriptase, TCR beta cDNA was made from 500 ng of total RNA. ARM-PCR was slightly modified, and three nested multiplex PCR rounds with it gave rise to the TCR beta libraries. Investigators reported that the first two PCR rounds, at 9 to 11 cycles each, used TRBV1-TRBV30 forward primers with a C-beta reverse primer. MiXCR, applied by TCRdb to the multiplex PCR reads, yields one record per CDR3 protein. The profile shows about 120,000 distinct CDR3 sequences, 65% to 75% of them singletons. Details on this clonotype: Antigen: not known. A much larger clonotype is one base distant, so this may be a read error.

It was from 20-30 mg of unsorted bulk tissue that RNA and DNA were co-extracted. CDR3 length: 16 residues. Germline CDR1 reads MDHEN; CDR2 reads SYDVKM. Trimming took off 2 bases at V and 1 base at J, with 13 bases between the two ends. Regarding the study as a whole: Top-250-clone fractions were significantly higher in tumors than in blood (p = 0.039). Among the pair types, tumor region pairs showed more overlap than tumor-adjacent and tumor-blood pairs.

V and J are TRBV28 and TRBJ2-3; D uncertain. The sequence derives from a woman aged 60-70 years with primary liver carcinoma and hepatitis B virus infection. The sequenced material came from tumor-adjacent normal liver tissue. Here the CDR3 reads CASSLRSCYGTDTQYF. The CDR3 DNA sequence: TGTGCCAGCAGTTTACGGAGCTGCTACGGCACAGATACGCAGTATTTT.